Below, one T cell receptor (beta chain) is given with its context. What it recognizes is unknown. Expressed TCRB transcripts were sequenced, since all the RNA that had been isolated was reverse transcribed. Produced via immunoSEQ multiplex PCR; TCRdb's table is partial and in-frame only. The table shows hundreds of thousands of clones, with under 15% occurring only once. CDR1 MNHEY and CDR2 SVGAGI come from the germline V gene. Trimming took off 6 bases at V and 4 bases at J, with 18 bases between the two ends. This CDR3 has 15 amino acids. The record originates from a study of beta chain features in type 1 diabetes. Study observations and caveats: Shortening of TCRB CDR3s, moderate but significant, appeared in all four CD4+ subsets of Type 1 diabetes patients.

V gene TRBV6-5 combines with J gene TRBJ1-1; maybe TRBD1 (6 bases). This sequence originates from a man between 18 and 35 years old with type 1 diabetes. Sequencing used naive CD4+ T cells from blood. This CDR3 is CASSLTGSGATEAFF. CDR3 nucleotide sequence: TGTGCCAGCAGCCTCACAGGGAGTGGGGCCACTGAAGCTTTCTTT.